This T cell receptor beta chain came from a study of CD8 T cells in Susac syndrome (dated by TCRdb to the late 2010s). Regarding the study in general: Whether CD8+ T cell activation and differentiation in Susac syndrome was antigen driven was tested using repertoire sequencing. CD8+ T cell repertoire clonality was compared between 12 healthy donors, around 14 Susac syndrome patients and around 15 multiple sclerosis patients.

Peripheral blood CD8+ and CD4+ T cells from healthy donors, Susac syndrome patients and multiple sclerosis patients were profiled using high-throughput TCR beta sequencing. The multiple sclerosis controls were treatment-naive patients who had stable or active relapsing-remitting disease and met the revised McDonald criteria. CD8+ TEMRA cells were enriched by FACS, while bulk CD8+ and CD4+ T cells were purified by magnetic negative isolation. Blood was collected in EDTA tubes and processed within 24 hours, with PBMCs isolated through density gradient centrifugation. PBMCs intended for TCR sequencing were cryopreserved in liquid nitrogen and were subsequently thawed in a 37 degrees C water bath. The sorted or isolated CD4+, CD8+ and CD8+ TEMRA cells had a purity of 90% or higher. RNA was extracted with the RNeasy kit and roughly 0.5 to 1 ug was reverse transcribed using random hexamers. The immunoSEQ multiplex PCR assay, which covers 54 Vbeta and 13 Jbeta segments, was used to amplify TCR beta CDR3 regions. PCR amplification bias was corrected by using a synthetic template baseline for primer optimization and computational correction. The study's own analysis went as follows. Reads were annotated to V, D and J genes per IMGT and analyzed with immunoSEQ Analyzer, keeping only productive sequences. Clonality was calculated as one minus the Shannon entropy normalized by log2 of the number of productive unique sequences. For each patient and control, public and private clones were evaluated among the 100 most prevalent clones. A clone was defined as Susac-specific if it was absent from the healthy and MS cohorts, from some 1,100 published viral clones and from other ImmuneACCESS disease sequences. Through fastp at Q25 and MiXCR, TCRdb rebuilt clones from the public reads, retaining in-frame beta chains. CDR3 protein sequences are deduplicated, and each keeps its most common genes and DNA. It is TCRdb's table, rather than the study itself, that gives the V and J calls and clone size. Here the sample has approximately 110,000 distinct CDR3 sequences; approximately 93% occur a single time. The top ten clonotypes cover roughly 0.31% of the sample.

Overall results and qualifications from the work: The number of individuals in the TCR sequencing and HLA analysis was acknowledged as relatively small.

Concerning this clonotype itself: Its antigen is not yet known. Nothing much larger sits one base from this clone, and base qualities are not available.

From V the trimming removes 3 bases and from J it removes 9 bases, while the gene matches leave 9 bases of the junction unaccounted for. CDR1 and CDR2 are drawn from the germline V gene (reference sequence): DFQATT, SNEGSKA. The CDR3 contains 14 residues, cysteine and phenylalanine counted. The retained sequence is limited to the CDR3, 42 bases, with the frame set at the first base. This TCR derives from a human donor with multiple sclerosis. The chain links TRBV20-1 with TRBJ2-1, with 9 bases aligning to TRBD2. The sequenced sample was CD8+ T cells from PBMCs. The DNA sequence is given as TGCAGTGCTAGGCTGGCGGGAGGGCCAGGTGAGCAGTTCTTC. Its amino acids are CSARLAGGPGEQFF.